Below are 5 T cell receptor beta chains sequenced from a single sample in a study of shared clonotypes between healthy human individuals. Sequenced by immunoSEQ multiplex PCR; TCRdb stores in-frame clones only, minus some. The sample carries 1.6 million or so clones, approximately 98.5% recorded once. Material for sequencing was naive CD4+ T cells sorted from blood. Subset: CD45RA+ positively selected. The receptors were sampled from a man aged 25-40 years in good health.

The rearrangement uses TRBV5-1 and TRBJ2-3; D might be TRBD1 (6 bases). Germline V gene data show CDR1 as SGHRS and CDR2 as YFSETQ. The ends were cut back, 0 bases at V and 2 bases at J, with 16 bases in the middle. The CDR3 is made up of 17 amino acids. CDR3 sequence (DNA): TGCGCCAGCAGCTTGGAGTTTAGGACAGCCGTCACAGATACGCAGTATTTT. It translates to CASSLEFRTAVTDTQYF.

The chain recombines TRBV6-6 with TRBJ1-2; TRBD1 matches 10 bases. The J segment lost 2 bases and the V segment lost 8 bases, leaving 8 bases of the junction unmatched. The germline gives CDR1 MNHNY, CDR2 SVGAGI (reference sequence). The CDR3 runs 15 residues. The CDR3 DNA sequence: TGTGCCAGCCGGGACAGGGGAGACATAAACTATGGCTACACCTTC. The encoded protein is CASRDRGDINYGYTF.

In DNA, the CDR3 is TGTGCCAGCAGCAAGGACCTAAAACCGATTCAGTACTTC. Protein sequence: CASSKDLKPIQYF. The V and J genes are TRBV7-9 and TRBJ2-4; D gene uncertain. The V end was cut by 5 bases, the J end by 10 bases, with 15 bases between. From germline, CDR1 is SEHNR and CDR2 FQNEAQ (reference sequence). The CDR3 contains 13 residues.

The rearrangement uses TRBV14 and TRBJ2-5, with a tentative D call TRBD1 (6 bases). Germline CDR1 is SGHDN and CDR2 is FVKESK. This CDR3 region has 14 residues. V was pared by 4 bases and J by 5 bases, with 14 bases between. In DNA form, the CDR3 reads TGTGCCAGCAGCCCATCAATCCAGGGGGAGACCCAGTACTTC. This sequence encodes CASSPSIQGETQYF.

V and J are TRBV28 and TRBJ2-7; D gene ambiguous. CDR1 and CDR2 from the germline V gene are MDHEN and SYDVKM. The germline V and J ends were trimmed by 5 bases and 5 bases, with 16 bases remaining between them. This CDR3 comprises 14 residues. The CDR3 nucleotides are TGTGCCAGCAGTCCTCCATGGGCCACGGACGAGCAGTACTTC. It encodes CASSPPWATDEQYF.